Sequencing of this T cell receptor (beta chain) was carried out in a study of response to subunit inactivated influenza vaccine. Whole-study results and caveats: With each seasonal influenza vaccination, the authors suggested, few new T cells are recruited.

TCRdb independently ran MiXCR on the RT-PCR reads; one entry per CDR3 protein. The repertoire consists of over 650,000 distinct CDR3 sequences, with approximately 18% occurring once and the leading ten covering roughly 11%. About this clonotype: As yet, its antigen is unknown.

The CDR3 extends over 12 amino acids. V dropped 6 bases and J dropped 4 bases, with 9 bases sitting between them. Germline V gives CDR1 WSHSY, CDR2 SAAADI. The specimen was PBMCs from blood, collected roughly 5 days after vaccination. The V gene is TRBV10-2, the J gene TRBJ2-5, with D perhaps TRBD1 (6 bases). This TCR derives from a man between 50 and 59 years old who received an inactivated influenza vaccine. CDR3 in amino acids: CASSAQGETQYF. CDR3 DNA: TGCGCCAGCAGCGCACAGGGAGAGACCCAGTACTTC.